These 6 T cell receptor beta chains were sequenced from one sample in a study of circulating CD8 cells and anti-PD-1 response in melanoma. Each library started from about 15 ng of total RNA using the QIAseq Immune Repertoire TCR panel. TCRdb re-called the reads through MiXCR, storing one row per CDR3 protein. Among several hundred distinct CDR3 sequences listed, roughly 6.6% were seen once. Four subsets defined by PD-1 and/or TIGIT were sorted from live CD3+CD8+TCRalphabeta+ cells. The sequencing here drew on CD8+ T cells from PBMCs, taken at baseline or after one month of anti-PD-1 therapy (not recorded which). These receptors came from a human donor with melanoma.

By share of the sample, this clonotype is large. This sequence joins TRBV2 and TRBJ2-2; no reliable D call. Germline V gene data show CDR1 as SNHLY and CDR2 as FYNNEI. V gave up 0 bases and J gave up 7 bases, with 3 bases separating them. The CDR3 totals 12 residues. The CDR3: CASSEAGGELFF. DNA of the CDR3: TGTGCCAGCAGTGAAGCGGGCGGGGAGCTGTTTTTT.

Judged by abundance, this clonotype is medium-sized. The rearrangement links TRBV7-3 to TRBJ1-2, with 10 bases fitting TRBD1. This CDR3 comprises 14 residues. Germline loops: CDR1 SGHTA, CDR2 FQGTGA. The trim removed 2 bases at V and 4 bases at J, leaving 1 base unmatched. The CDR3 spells CASSLGTGAYGYTF. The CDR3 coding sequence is TGTGCCAGCAGCTTAGGGACAGGGGCCTATGGCTACACCTTC.

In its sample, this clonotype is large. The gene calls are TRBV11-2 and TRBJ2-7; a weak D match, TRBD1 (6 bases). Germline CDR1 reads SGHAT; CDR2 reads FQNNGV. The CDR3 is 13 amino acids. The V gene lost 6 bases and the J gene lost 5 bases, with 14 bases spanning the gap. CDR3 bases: TGTGCCAGCAGTTATAGGGCAGGGGACGAGCAGTACTTC. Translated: CASSYRAGDEQYF.

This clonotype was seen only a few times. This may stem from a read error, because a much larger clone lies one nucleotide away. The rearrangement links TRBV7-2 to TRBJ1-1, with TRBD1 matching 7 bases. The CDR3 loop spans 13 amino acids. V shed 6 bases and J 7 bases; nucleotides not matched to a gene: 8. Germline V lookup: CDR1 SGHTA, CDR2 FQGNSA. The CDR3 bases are TGTGCCAGCAGGTGGACAGGACCGGTTGAAGCTTTCTTT. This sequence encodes CASRWTGPVEAFF.

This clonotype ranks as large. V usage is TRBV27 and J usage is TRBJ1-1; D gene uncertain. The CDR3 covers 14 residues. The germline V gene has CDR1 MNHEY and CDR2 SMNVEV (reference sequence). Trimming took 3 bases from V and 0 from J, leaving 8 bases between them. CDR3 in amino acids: CASSFPTLNTEAFF. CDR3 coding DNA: TGTGCCAGCAGTTTTCCCACCTTGAACACTGAAGCTTTCTTT.

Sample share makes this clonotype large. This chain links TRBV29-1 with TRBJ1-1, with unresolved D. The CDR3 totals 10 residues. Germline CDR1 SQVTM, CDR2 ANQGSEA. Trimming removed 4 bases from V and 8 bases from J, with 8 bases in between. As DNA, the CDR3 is TGCAGCGTTGTGCAGGTAGAAGCTTTCTTT. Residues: CSVVQVEAFF. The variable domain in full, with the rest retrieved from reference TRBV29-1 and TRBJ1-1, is SAVISQKPSRDICQRGTSLTIQCQVDSQVTMMFWYRQQPGQSLTLIATANQGSEATYESGFVIDKFPISRPNLTFSTLTVSNMSPEDSSIYLCSVVQVEAFFGQGTRLTVV.